This TCR beta chain was sequenced in a study of vaccination and CD4 T cells after COVID-19. Whole-study findings and limits: Researchers report that 304 of 307 vaccine-specific clones in convalescent patients proved spike mono-reactive.

Comments on this clonotype: Its matching antigen is unknown.

Indicated treatment: roughly ten-day PBMC culture with coronavirus spike peptide pools or control peptides (ViraFEST assay). The Oncomine TCR Beta short-read assay was applied to DNA of cultured CD4+ T cells. TCRdb analysed the PCR reads with MiXCR anew, one entry per CDR3 protein. Among about 16,000 distinct CDR3 sequences listed, less than 75% were seen once. The CDR3 is made up of 13 amino acids. From germline, CDR1 is SGDLS and CDR2 YYNGEE. Between the trimmed V and J ends, which lost 3 bases and 1 base, there was a span of 8 bases. Material for sequencing was CD4+ T cells from blood, cultured in vitro. V gene TRBV9 combines with J gene TRBJ2-7; possibly TRBD1 for D (5 bases). This sequence originates from a human donor who had recovered from COVID-19. The CDR3 DNA follows: TGTGCCAGCAGCGCAGACAGTTCCTACGAGCAGTACTTC. Translation: CASSADSSYEQYF.